This T cell receptor beta chain was identified during a study of HIV-infected patients and healthy controls. A single record per CDR3 protein comes from TCRdb applying MiXCR to the 5' RACE reads. The data contain some 17,000 distinct CDR3 sequences, about a sixth of them seen just once; the ten biggest clones take up around 25%. This clonotype has ten or more counts. Trimming pared 0 bases from V and 4 bases from J, leaving 8 bases between. Germline V lookup: CDR1 MNHEY, CDR2 SVGAGI. The CDR3 extends over 14 amino acids. This clonotype was obtained from a human donor in good health. Sequenced sample: CD8+ T cells from blood. J is TRBJ2-3 and V is TRBV6-5, with D unclear. The CDR3 region is CASSYSIGPDTQYF. For the CDR3, the DNA is TGTGCCAGCAGTTACTCAATCGGTCCAGATACGCAGTATTTT.